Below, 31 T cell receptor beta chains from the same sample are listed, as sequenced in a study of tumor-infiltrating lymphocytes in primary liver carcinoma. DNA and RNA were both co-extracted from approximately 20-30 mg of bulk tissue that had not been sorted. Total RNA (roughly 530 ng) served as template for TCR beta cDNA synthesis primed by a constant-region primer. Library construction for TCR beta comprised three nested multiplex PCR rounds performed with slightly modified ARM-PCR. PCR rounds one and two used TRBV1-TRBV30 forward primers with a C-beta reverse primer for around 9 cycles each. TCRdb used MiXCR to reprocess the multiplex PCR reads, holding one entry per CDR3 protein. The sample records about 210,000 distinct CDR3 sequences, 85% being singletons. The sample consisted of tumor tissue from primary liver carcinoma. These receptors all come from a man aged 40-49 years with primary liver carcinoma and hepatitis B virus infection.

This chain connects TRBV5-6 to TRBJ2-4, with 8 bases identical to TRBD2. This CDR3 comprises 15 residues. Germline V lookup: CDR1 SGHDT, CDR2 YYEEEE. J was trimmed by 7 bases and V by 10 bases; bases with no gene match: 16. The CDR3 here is CAYSLQAGVSNIQYF. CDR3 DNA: TGTGCCTACAGCTTGCAAGCGGGAGTCTCGAACATTCAGTACTTC. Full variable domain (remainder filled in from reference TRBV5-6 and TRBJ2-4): DAGVTQSPTHLIKTRGQQVTLRCSPKSGHDTVSWYQQALGQGPQFIFQYYEEEERQRGNFPDRFSGHQFPNYSSELNVNALLLGDSALYLCAYSLQAGVSNIQYFGAGTRLSVL.

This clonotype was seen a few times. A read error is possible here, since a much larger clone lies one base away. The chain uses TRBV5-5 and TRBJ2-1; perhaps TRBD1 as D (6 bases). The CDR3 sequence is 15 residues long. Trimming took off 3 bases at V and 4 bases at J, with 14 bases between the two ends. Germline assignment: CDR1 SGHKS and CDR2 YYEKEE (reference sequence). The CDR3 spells CASSSGQCLYNEQFF. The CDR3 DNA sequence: TGTGCCAGCAGCTCCGGACAGTGTCTATACAATGAGCAGTTCTTC.

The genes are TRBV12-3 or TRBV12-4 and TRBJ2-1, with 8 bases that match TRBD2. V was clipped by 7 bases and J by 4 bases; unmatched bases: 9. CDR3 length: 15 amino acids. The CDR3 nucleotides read TGTGCCAGCAATAGCGGGACTATCTCTTACAATGAGCAGTTCTTC. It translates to CASNSGTISYNEQFF.

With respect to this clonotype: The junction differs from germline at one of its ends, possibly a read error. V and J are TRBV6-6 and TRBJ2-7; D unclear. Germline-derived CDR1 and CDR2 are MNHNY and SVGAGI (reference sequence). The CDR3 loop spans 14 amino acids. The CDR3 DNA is TGCGCCAACAGTTACTCTGGCAGGTTCGGCGAGCAGTACTTC. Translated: CANSYSGRFGEQYF.

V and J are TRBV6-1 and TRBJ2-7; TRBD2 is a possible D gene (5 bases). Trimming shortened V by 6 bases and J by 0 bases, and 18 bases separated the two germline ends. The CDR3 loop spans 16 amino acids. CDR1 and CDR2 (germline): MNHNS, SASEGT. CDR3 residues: CASSRRPPDNSYEQYF. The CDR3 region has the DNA TGTGCCAGCAGCCGGAGGCCCCCTGACAACTCCTACGAGCAGTACTTC.

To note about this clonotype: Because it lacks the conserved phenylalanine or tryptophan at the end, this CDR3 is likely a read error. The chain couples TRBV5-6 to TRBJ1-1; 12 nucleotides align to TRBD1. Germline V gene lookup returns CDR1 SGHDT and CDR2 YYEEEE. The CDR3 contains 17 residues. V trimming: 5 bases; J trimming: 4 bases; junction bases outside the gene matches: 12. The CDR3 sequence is CASSPGTGGNQSTEAFI. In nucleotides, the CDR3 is TGTGCCAGCAGTCCCGGGACAGGGGGCAATCAGAGCACTGAAGCTTTCATT.

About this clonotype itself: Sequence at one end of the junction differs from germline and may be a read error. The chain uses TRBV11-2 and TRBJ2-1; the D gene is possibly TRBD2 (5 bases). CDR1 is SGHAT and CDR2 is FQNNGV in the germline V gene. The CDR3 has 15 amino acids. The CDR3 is CANSLDLASYNGQFF. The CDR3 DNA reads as TGTGCCAACAGCTTAGATCTAGCCTCCTACAATGGGCAGTTCTTC.

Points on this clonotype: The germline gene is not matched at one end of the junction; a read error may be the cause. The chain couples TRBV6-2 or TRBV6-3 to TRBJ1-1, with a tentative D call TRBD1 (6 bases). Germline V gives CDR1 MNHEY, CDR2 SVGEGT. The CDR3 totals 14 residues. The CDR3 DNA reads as TGTGCCAGCAGTTACTCGGGACAAAGGATTGAAGCTATCTTT. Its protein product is CASSYSGQRIEAIF.

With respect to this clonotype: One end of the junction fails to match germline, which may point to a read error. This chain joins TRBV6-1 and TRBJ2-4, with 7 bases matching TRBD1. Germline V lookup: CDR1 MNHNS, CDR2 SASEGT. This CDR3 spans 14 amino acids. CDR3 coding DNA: TGTGCCAGCAGTGTACAGGGGACGCAAAACGTTCAGTACTTC. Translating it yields CASSVQGTQNVQYF.

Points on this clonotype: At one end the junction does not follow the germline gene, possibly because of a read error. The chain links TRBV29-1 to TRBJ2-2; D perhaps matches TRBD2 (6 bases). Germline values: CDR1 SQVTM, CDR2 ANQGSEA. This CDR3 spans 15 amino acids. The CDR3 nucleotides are TGCAGCGTTGAAGACTACGGGGGAAGGACCGGGAAGCTGTTTTTT. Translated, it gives CSVEDYGGRTGKLFF.

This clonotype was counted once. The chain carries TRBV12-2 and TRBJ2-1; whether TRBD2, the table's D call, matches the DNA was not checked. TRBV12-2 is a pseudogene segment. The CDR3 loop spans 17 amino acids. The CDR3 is CVSRPHRGSSRDNEQFF. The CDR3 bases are TGTGTAAGTCGCCCCCACCGGGGATCCTCCCGTGACAATGAGCAGTTCTTC.

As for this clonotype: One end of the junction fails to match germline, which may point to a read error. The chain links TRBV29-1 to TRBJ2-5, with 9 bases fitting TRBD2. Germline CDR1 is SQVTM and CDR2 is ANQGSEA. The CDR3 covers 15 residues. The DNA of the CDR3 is TGCATCGTTCGGACTAGCGAGAGTTGGTCAGAGACCCAGTACTTC. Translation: CIVRTSESWSETQYF.

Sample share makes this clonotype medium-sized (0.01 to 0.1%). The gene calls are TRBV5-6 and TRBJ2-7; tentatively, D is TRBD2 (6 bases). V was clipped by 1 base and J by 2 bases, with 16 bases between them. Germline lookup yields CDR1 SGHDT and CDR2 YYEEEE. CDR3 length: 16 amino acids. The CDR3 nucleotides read TGTGCCAGCAGCTTGTCGGGGGTAGCTAGCACCTACGAGCAGTACTTC. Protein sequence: CASSLSGVASTYEQYF.

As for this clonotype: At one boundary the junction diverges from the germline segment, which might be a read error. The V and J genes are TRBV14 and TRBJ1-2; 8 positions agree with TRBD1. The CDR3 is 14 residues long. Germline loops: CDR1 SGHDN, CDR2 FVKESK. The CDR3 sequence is CASSQVDRGRGYNF. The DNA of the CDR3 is TGTGCCAGCAGCCAAGTAGACAGGGGAAGAGGATACAACTTC.

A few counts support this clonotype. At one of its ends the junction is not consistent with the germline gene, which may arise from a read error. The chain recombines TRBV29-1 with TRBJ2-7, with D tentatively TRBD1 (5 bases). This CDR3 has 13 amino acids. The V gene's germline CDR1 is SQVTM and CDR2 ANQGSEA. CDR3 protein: CSVEEDNSYEQYF. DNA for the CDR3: TGCAGTGTTGAAGAGGACAATTCCTACGAGCAGTACTTC.

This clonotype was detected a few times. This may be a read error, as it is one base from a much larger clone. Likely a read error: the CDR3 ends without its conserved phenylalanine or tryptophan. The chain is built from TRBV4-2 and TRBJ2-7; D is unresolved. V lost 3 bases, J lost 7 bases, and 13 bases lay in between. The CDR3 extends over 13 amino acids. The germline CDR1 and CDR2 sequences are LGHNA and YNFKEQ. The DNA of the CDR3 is TGTGCCAGCAGCCAGCGTTACGATGGGGAGCAGTACTCC. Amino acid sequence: CASSQRYDGEQYS.

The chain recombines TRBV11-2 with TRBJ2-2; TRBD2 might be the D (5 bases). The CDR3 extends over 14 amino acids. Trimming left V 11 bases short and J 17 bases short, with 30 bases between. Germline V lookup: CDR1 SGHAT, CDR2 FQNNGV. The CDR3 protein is CACAGQLNTGELFF. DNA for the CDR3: TGTGCCTGCGCGGGTCAGTTGAACACCGGGGAGTTATTTTTT.

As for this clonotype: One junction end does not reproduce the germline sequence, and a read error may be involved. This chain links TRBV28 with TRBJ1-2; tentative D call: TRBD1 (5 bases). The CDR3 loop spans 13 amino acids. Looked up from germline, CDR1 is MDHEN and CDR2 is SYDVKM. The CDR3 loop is CVSSRQGVEGYTF. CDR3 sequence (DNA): TGTGTCAGCAGCCGACAAGGGGTAGAGGGCTACACCTTC.

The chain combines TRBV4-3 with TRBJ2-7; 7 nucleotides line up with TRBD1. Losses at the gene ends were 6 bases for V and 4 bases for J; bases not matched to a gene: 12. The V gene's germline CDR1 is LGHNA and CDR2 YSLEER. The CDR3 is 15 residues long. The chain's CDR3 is CASSLEGTVAYEQYF. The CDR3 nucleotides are TGCGCCAGCAGTCTCGAAGGGACAGTAGCTTACGAGCAGTACTTC.

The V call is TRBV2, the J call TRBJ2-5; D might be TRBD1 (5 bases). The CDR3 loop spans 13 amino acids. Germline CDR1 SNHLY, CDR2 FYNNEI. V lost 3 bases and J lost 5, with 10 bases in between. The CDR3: CASSDKGPETQYF. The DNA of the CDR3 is TGTGCCAGCAGTGACAAGGGGCCCGAGACCCAGTACTTC.

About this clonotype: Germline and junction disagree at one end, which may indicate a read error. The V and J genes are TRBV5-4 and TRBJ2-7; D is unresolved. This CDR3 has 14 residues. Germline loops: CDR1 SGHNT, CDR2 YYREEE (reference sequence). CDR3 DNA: TGTGCCAGTAGCTCAGGACGGGTCTCCTACAAGCAGTACTTC. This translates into CASSSGRVSYKQYF.

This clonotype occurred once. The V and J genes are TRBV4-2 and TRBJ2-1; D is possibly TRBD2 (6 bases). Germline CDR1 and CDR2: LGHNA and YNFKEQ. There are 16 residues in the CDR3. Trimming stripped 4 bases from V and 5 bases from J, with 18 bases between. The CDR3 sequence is CASSLDGGRTHNEQFF. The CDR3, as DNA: TGTGCCAGCAGCCTAGATGGGGGGAGGACCCACAATGAGCAGTTCTTC.

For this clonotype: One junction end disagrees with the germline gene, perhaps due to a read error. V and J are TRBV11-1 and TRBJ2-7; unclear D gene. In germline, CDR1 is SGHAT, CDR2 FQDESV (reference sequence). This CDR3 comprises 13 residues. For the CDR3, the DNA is TGTGCCAGCTGCCCGCGTTCGGGCTACGAGAAGTATTTC. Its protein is CASCPRSGYEKYF.

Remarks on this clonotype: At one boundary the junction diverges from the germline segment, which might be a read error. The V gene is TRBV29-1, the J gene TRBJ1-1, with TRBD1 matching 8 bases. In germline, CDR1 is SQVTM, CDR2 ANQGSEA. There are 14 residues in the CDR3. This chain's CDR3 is CSVEQWTGRTEAFF. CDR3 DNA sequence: TGTAGCGTTGAACAATGGACAGGGAGGACTGAAGCTTTCTTT.

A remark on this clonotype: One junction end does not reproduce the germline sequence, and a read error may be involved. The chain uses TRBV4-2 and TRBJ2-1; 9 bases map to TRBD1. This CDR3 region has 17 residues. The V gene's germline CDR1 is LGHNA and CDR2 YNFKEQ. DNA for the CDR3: TGTGCCAGCAGCCCAGACAGGGGGTCCACAACTTACAATGAGCAGTTGTTC. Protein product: CASSPDRGSTTYNEQLF.

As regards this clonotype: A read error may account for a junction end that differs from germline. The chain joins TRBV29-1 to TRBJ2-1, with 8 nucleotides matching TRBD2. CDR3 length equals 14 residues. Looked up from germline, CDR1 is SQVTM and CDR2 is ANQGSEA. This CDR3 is CSHPTSGDYNEQFF. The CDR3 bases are TGCAGTCACCCTACTAGCGGAGACTACAATGAGCAATTCTTC.

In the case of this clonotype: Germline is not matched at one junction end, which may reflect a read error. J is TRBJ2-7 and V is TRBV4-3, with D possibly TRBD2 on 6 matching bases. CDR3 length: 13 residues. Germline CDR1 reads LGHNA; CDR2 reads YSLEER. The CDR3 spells CASSPGKDYEQYF. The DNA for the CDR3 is TGCGCCAGCAGCCCAGGCAAGGACTACGAGCAATACTTC.

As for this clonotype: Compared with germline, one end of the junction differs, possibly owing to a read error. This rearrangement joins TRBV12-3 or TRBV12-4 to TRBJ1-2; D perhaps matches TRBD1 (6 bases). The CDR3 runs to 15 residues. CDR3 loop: CTSSPDSSINYGYTF. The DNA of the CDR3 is TGTACCAGCAGTCCGGACAGCTCCATAAACTATGGCTACACCTTC.

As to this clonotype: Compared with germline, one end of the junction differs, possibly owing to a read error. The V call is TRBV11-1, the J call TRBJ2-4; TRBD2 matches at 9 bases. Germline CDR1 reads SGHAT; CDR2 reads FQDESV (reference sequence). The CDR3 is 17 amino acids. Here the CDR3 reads CASNFPWTSATKNIQYF. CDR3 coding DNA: TGTGCCAGCAACTTTCCCTGGACTAGCGCGACCAAGAACATTCAGTACTTC. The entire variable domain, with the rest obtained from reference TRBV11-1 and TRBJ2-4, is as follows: EAEVAQSPRYKITEKSQAVAFWCDPISGHATLYWYRQILGQGPELLVQFQDESVVDDSQLPKDRFSAERLKGVDSTLKIQPAELGDSAMYLCASNFPWTSATKNIQYFGAGTRLSVL.

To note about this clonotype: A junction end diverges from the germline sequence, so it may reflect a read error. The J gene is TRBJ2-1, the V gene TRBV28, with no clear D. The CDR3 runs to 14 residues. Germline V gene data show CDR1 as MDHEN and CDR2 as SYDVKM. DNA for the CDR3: TGTGCCACCGGTCGTGGGGTTTTATACAATGATCAGTTCTTC. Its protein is CATGRGVLYNDQFF.

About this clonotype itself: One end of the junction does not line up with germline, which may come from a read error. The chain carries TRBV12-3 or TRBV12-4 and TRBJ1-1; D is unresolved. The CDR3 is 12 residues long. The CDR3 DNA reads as TGTGCCATCAGTTCGGGAGGGAGTGAAGCTTTCTTT. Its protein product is CAISSGGSEAFF.